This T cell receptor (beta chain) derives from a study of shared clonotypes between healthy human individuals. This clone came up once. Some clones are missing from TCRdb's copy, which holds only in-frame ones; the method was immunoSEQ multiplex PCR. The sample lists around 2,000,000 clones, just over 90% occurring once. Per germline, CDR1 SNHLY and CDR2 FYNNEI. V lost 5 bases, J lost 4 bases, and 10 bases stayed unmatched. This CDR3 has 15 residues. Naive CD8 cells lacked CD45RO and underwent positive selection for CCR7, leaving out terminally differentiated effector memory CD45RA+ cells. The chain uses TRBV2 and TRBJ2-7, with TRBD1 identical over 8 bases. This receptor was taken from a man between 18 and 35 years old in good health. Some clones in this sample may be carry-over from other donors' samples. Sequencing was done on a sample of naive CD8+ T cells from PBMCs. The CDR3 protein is CASSFTGGRGYEQYF. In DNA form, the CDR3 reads TGTGCCAGCAGTTTTACAGGGGGTAGGGGTTACGAGCAGTACTTC.